The entry below describes one T cell receptor beta chain. As yet, its antigen is unknown. Germline values: CDR1 MNHEY, CDR2 SVGAGI. This CDR3 has 11 amino acids. Trimming took off 7 bases at V and 5 bases at J, with 5 bases between the two ends. TCRdb's copy holds only in-frame clones and misses some; the assay was immunoSEQ multiplex PCR. The repertoire holds 90,000 to 95,000 clones, roughly nine tenths seen once, with around 8.1% in the top ten. The sample comes from a study of T cell responses to AZD1222 COVID-19 vaccine. Whole-study results and caveats: In a largely white British group with more females than males, clonal diversity was possibly underestimated.

The material sequenced was peripheral blood, taken on day 0 of AZD1222 vaccination. This clonotype originated in an adult in good health. The J gene is TRBJ2-2, the V gene TRBV6-5; D is uncertain. The CDR3 is CASNPTGELFF. CDR3 bases: TGTGCCAGCAACCCAACCGGGGAGCTGTTTTTT.